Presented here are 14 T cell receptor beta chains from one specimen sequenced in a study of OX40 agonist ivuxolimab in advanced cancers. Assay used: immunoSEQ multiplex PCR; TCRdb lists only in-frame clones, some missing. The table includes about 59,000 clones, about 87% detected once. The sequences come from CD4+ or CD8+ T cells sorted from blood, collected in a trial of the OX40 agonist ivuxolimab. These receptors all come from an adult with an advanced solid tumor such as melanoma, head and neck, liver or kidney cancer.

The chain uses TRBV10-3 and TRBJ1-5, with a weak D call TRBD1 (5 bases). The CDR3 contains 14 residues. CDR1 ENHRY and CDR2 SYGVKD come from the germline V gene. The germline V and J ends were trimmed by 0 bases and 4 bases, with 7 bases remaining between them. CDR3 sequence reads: CAISESGGNQPQHF. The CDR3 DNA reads TGTGCCATCAGTGAGTCGGGGGGGAATCAGCCCCAGCATTTT.

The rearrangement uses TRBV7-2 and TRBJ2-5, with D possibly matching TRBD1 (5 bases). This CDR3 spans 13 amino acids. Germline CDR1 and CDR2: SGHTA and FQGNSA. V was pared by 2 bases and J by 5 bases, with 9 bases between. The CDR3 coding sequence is TGTGCCAGCAGCTTAAAGGGGTGGGAGACCCAGTACTTC. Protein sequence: CASSLKGWETQYF.

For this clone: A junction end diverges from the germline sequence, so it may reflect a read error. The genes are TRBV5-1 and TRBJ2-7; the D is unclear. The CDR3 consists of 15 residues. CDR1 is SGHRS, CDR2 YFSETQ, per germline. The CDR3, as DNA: TGCGCCAGCAGCTTGGCCTCTCAACCCTCCCACGAGCAGTACTTC. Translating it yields CASSLASQPSHEQYF.

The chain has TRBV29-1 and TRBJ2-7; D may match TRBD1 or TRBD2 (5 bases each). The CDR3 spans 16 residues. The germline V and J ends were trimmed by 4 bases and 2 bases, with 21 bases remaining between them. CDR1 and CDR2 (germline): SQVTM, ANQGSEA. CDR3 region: CSVGSGTATVTYEQYF. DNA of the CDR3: TGCAGCGTTGGCTCCGGGACGGCGACCGTTACCTACGAGCAGTACTTC.

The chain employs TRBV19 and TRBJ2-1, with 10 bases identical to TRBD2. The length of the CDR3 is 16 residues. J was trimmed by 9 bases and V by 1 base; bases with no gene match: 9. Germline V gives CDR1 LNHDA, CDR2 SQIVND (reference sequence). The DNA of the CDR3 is TGTGCCAGTAGTATAGCCGTAGCGGGAGGAGTTGGTGAGCAGTTCTTC. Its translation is CASSIAVAGGVGEQFF. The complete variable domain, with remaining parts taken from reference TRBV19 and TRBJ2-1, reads DGGITQSPKYLFRKEGQNVTLSCEQNLNHDAMYWYRQDPGQGLRLIYYSQIVNDFQKGDIAEGYSVSREKKESFPLTVTSAQKNPTAFYLCASSIAVAGGVGEQFFGPGTRLTVL.

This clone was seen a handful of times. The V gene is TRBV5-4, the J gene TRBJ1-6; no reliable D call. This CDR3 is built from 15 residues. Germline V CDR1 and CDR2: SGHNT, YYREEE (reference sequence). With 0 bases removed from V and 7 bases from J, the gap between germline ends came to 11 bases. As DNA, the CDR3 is TGTGCCAGCAGCTTGGGGGGAGCGGGGAATTCACCCCTCCACTTT. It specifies CASSLGGAGNSPLHF. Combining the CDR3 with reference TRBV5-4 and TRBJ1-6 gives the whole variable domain ETGVTQSPTHLIKTRGQQVTLRCSSQSGHNTVSWYQQALGQGPQFIFQYYREEENGRGNFPPRFSGLQFPNYSSELNVNALELDDSALYLCASSLGGAGNSPLHFGNGTRLTVT.

The CDR3 coding sequence is TGTGCCAGCAGCCAAGATTCCGGACTAGCTAGCACAGATACGCAGTATTTT. Protein product: CASSQDSGLASTDTQYF. V gene TRBV4-2 combines with J gene TRBJ2-3; the match to TRBD2 covers 8 bases. Germline assignment: CDR1 LGHNA and CDR2 YNFKEQ. The length of the CDR3 is 17 residues. The ends lost 0 bases at V and 0 bases at J; junction bases unmatched: 5.

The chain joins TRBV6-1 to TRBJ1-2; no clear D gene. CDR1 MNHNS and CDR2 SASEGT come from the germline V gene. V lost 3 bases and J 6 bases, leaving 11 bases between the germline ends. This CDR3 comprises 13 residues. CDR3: CASSDGPGNGYTF. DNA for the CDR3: TGTGCCAGCAGTGATGGTCCCGGGAATGGCTACACCTTC.

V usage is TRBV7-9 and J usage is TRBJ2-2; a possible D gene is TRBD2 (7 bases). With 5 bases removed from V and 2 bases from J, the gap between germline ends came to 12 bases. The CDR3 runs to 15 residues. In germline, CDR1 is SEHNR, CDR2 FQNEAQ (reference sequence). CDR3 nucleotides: TGTGCCAGCAGCCCCAGGGGACTAAACACCGGGGAGCTGTTTTTT. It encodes CASSPRGLNTGELFF.

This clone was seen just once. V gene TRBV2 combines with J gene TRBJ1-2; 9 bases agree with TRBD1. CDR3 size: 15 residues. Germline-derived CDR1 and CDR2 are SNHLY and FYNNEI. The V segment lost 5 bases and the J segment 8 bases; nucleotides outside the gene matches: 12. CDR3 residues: CASSHRDRVLRGYTF. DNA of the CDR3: TGTGCCAGCAGTCACCGGGACAGGGTTTTGAGGGGCTACACCTTC.

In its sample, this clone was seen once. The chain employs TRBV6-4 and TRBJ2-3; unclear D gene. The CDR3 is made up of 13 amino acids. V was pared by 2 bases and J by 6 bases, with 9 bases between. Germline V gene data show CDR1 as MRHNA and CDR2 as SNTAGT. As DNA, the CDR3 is TGTGCCAGCAGTGACGGGATTGGGGATACGCAGTATTTT. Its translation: CASSDGIGDTQYF.

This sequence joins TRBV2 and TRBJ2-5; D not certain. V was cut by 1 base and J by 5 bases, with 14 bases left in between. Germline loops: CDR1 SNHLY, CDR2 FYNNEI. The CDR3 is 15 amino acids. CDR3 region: CASSEGTLGSETQYF. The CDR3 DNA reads TGTGCCAGCAGTGAAGGAACGCTAGGCTCGGAGACCCAGTACTTC.

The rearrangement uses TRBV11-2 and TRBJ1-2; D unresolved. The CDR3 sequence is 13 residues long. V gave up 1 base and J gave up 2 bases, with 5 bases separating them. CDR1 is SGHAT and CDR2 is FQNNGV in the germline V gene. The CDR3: CASSLVMNYGYTF. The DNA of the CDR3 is TGTGCCAGCAGCTTAGTGATGAACTATGGCTACACCTTC.

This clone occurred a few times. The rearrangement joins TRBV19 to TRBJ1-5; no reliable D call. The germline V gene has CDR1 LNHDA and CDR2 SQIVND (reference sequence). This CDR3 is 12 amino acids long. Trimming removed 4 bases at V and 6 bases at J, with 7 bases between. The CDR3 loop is CASSKGRQPQHF. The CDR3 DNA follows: TGTGCCAGTAGTAAAGGACGTCAGCCCCAGCATTTT.